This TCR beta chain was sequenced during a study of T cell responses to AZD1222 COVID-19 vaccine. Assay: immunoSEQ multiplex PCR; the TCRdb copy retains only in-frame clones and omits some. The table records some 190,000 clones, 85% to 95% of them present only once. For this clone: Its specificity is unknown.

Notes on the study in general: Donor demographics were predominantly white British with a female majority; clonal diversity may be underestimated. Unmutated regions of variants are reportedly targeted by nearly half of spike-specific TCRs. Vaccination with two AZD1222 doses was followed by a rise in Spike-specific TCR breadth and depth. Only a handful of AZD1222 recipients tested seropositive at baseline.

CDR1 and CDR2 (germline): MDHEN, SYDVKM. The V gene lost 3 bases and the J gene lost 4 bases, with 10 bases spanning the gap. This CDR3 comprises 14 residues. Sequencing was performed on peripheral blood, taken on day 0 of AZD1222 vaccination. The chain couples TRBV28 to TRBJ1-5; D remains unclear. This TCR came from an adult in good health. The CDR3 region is CASSFSSRNQPQHF. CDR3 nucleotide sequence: TGTGCCAGCAGTTTCTCTAGCAGGAATCAGCCCCAGCATTTT.